The 8 T cell receptor beta chains below all came from one sample that was sequenced in a study of beta chain features in type 1 diabetes (dated by TCRdb to between 2018 and 2020). The library was produced with the immunoSEQ multiplex PCR assay. The High Capacity cDNA Reverse Transcription Kit was used to reverse transcribe all of the isolated RNA, meaning that expressed TCRB transcripts were what got sequenced. Drawn from immuneACCESS, this table holds only the in-frame rearrangements with V and J called that TCRdb kept. Clones are partly lost; checked studies trace under half to an unresolved V gene and leave the rest unexplained. Counted in this sample were about 150,000 clones; about 51% of them appeared once. Together, the top ten hold around 0.39% of the sample. The sample was Tregs from blood. This specimen's cell subset or site label, per the study, means: regulatory CD4+ T cells. Receptors were obtained from a man younger than 35 in good health.

The gene calls are TRBV6-1 and TRBJ2-1; maybe TRBD2 (5 bases). This CDR3 spans 13 amino acids. V was clipped by 6 bases and J by 0 bases, with 6 bases between them. Looked up from germline, CDR1 is MNHNS and CDR2 is SASEGT. CDR3 bases: TGTGCCAGCAGACGGGACTCCTACAATGAGCAGTTCTTC. This encodes CASRRDSYNEQFF.

For this clone: This sample includes further DNA sequences coding for the same CDR3. This chain links TRBV18 with TRBJ1-1, with D unresolved. This CDR3 comprises 11 residues. The germline CDR1 and CDR2 sequences are KGHSH and LQKENI. V was trimmed by 6 bases and J by 3 bases, leaving 5 bases between them. The CDR3 spells CASSSDTEAFF. The CDR3 nucleotides are TGTGCCAGCTCTTCGGACACTGAAGCTTTCTTT.

The chain combines TRBV5-1 with TRBJ1-4; 7 bases are a match to TRBD1. V was clipped by 4 bases and J by 6 bases; unmatched bases: 9. The length of the CDR3 is 15 residues. The germline CDR1 and CDR2 sequences are SGHRS and YFSETQ. CDR3 nucleotides: TGCGCCAGCAGCGGCAGACAGGGAGGAGATGAAAAACTGTTTTTT. It yields the protein CASSGRQGGDEKLFF. The full variable domain, completed using reference TRBV5-1 and TRBJ1-4, is KAGVTQTPRYLIKTRGQQVTLSCSPISGHRSVSWYQQTPGQGLQFLFEYFSETQRNKGNFPGRFSGRQFSNSRSEMNVSTLELGDSALYLCASSGRQGGDEKLFFGSGTQLSVL.

This clone was seen a handful of times. This rearrangement joins TRBV7-9 to TRBJ1-5; D not resolved. This CDR3 contains 14 residues. Trimming shortened V by 0 bases and J by 4 bases, and 7 bases separated the two germline ends. Germline assignment: CDR1 SEHNR and CDR2 FQNEAQ (reference sequence). The CDR3 is CASSLALANQPQHF. In nucleotides, the CDR3 is TGTGCCAGCAGCTTAGCGTTAGCAAATCAGCCCCAGCATTTT.

This clone has more than one count but fewer than ten. V is TRBV29-1 and J is TRBJ1-1; D is unresolved. The CDR3 loop spans 13 amino acids. The V and J ends lost 6 bases and 1 base respectively, with 12 bases between them. Per germline, CDR1 SQVTM and CDR2 ANQGSEA. The CDR3 loop reads CSVNPRQNTEAFF. CDR3 nucleotides: TGCAGCGTAAACCCTCGACAGAACACTGAAGCTTTCTTT.

This clone was detected only a few times. The chain carries TRBV7-2 and TRBJ2-3; TRBD2 matches at 9 bases. The CDR3 length is 15 residues. With 5 bases clipped from V and 5 bases from J, the junction kept 8 bases outside the gene matches. Germline-derived CDR1 and CDR2 are SGHTA and FQGNSA. Here the CDR3 reads CASSLYLAGKDTQYF. CDR3 nucleotides: TGTGCCAGCAGCCTTTATCTAGCGGGGAAAGATACGCAGTATTTT.

The chain employs TRBV19 and TRBJ2-5; 7 bases match TRBD2. The CDR3 loop spans 16 amino acids. CDR1 is LNHDA and CDR2 is SQIVND in the germline V gene (reference sequence). The junction had 9 bases not matched to a gene; V was cut back by 1 base and J by 4 bases. Here the CDR3 DNA reads TGTGCCAGTAGTATAGGGGGAGGGCGCCTGGGAGAGACCCAGTACTTC. Protein sequence: CASSIGGGRLGETQYF. Looking up the rest from reference TRBV19 and TRBJ2-5 gives the full variable domain: DGGITQSPKYLFRKEGQNVTLSCEQNLNHDAMYWYRQDPGQGLRLIYYSQIVNDFQKGDIAEGYSVSREKKESFPLTVTSAQKNPTAFYLCASSIGGGRLGETQYFGPGTRLLVL.

The chain couples TRBV5-4 to TRBJ2-5, with D possibly matching TRBD2 (5 bases). The germline V gene encodes CDR1 SGHNT and CDR2 YYREEE (reference sequence). This CDR3 region has 14 residues. V was cut by 1 base and J by 1 base, with 8 bases left in between. This CDR3 reads CASSLSGSQETQYF. In DNA, the CDR3 is TGTGCCAGCAGCTTGAGCGGTAGCCAAGAGACCCAGTACTTC.